The sequence of this T cell receptor (beta chain) was determined in a study of vaccination and CD4 T cells after COVID-19. Treatment here: 10-day PBMC culture with coronavirus spike peptide pools or control peptides (ViraFEST assay). A few counts support this clonotype. The antigen remains unidentified. Oncomine TCR Beta short-read sequencing was applied to DNA from cultured CD4+ T cells. Via MiXCR, TCRdb re-called the PCR reads, giving one row per CDR3 protein. Of more than 9,000 distinct CDR3 sequences in the sample, 40% to 50% were seen once. Sequencing was carried out using CD4+ T cells from blood, cultured in vitro. This TCR was sampled from a human donor who had recovered from COVID-19.

In nucleotides, the CDR3 is TGCAGTGCTCGGGACACAAGGGGCACAGATACGCAGTATTTT. Translation: CSARDTRGTDTQYF. V gene TRBV20-1 combines with J gene TRBJ2-3; a possible D gene is TRBD1 (6 bases). The V gene's germline CDR1 is DFQATT and CDR2 SNEGSKA (reference sequence). CDR3 size: 14 residues. V dropped 5 bases and J dropped 1 base, with 13 bases sitting between them.